Listed below are T cell receptor beta chains from one sample, sequenced in a study of radiation and T cells in renal cell carcinoma. Clones were sequenced by immunoSEQ multiplex PCR, and TCRdb holds only the in-frame ones, with some missing. The data show roughly 130,000 clones, with about 81% seen just once and 1.9% held by the top ten. This specimen was blood, taken from a patient whose treatment included radiotherapy and nephrectomy. These receptors came from a woman in her fifties or sixties with renal cell carcinoma. Each CDR3 is given with its conserved first and last residue. Each record gives: V gene, D gene, clone size, J gene, CDR3 DNA, CDR3 protein. D genes are given only for firm matches. Size values are once, few and many counts, or a class for expanded clones, and some rows have none.

TRBV5-1	NA	NA	TRBJ2-3	TGCGCCAGCAGCTTGGGGTCACTAACAGATACGCAGTATTTT	CASSLGSLTDTQYF
TRBV30	TRBD1	NA	TRBJ1-2	TGTGCCTGGGGGACAGGGTCCTACACCTTC	CAWGTGSYTF
TRBV7-9	NA	NA	TRBJ1-2	TGTGCCAGCAGCTCCTCCACAGGGTCCTATGGCTACACCTTC	CASSSSTGSYGYTF
TRBV6-5	NA	NA	TRBJ1-2	TGTGCCAGCAGACCACAGAGCGCCCCTAACTATGGCTACACCTTC	CASRPQSAPNYGYTF
TRBV2	TRBD1	NA	TRBJ2-7	TGTGCCACCTCGGACAGGGGGGGATCCTACGAGCAGTACTTC	CATSDRGGSYEQYF
TRBV5-8	TRBD1	NA	TRBJ1-5	TGTGCCAGCAGCAGGACAGGGACGAACAATCAGCCCCAGCATTTT	CASSRTGTNNQPQHF
TRBV4-3	NA	NA	TRBJ2-3	TGCGCCAGCAGCCAAGATAGGGCGATCGCAATAACAGATACGCAGTATTTT	CASSQDRAIAITDTQYF
TRBV29-1	NA	NA	TRBJ1-1	TGCAGCGTAGAGAGAGGGGCGAACACTGAAGCTTTCTTT	CSVERGANTEAFF
TRBV5-1	TRBD2	NA	TRBJ2-2	TGCGCCAGCAGCTCAAGGACTAGCGGGAGAGGGGAGCTGTTTTTT	CASSSRTSGRGELFF
TRBV10-1	TRBD1	NA	TRBJ1-1	TGCGCCAGCAGTCGGGGAAGGGACAGGGATAGTGAAGCTTTCTTT	CASSRGRDRDSEAFF
TRBV6-4	TRBD1	NA	TRBJ2-3	TGTGCCAGCAGTCGGGACAGTGGCACAGATACGCAGTATTTT	CASSRDSGTDTQYF
TRBV28	TRBD1	NA	TRBJ2-7	TGTGCCAGCAGTTCCCAGGGACAGGGGGCCGAGCAGTACTTC	CASSSQGQGAEQYF
TRBV7-3	TRBD1	once	TRBJ1-2	TGTGCCAGCAGCTTAATGCCCCGACAGGGAGGATCATACTATGGCTACACCTTC	CASSLMPRQGGSYYGYTF
TRBV27	NA	NA	TRBJ2-3	TGTGCCAGCAGGATTGCTAGGGGATATTCAGATACGCAGTATTTT	CASRIARGYSDTQYF
TRBV4-3	TRBD1	NA	TRBJ1-2	TGCGCCAGCAGCCTCTCAGGGGGCTCTACGGGGGGCTACACCTTC	CASSLSGGSTGGYTF
TRBV4-3	NA	NA	TRBJ1-1	TGCGCCAGCAGTTCTCAACCGAACACTGAAGCTTTCTTT	CASSSQPNTEAFF